This entry lists 18 T cell receptor beta chains sequenced from one sample in a study of T cell repertoires in cytomegalovirus infection. TCRdb analysed the reads with MiXCR anew, one entry per CDR3 protein. The data contain approximately 600,000 distinct CDR3 sequences, about 40% of them singletons. These receptors' antigens are unknown. The material sequenced was cultured PBMCs, taken from culture after CMV antigen stimulation. These receptors were obtained from a human donor in good health (CMV status not recorded). Some clones in this sample may be carry-over from other donors' samples.

The genes are TRBV5-1 and TRBJ2-7; maybe TRBD2 (6 bases). CDR3 length equals 16 residues. The ends were cut back, 3 bases at V and 3 bases at J, with 19 bases in the middle. Germline V gene data show CDR1 as SGHRS and CDR2 as YFSETQ. The CDR3 is CASSSQAGPGLYEQYF. Written as DNA, the CDR3 is TGCGCCAGCAGCTCGCAGGCGGGGCCGGGCCTCTACGAGCAGTACTTC.

This clonotype was detected many times. The V gene is TRBV7-8, the J gene TRBJ2-3; tentatively, D is TRBD1 (6 bases). V was trimmed by 5 bases and J by 5 bases, leaving 20 bases between them. The germline V gene encodes CDR1 SGHVS and CDR2 FQNEAQ. The CDR3 totals 16 residues. CDR3 sequence: CASSLLLTGSGDTQYF. In nucleotides, the CDR3 is TGTGCCAGCAGCCTCCTCCTGACAGGATCCGGAGATACGCAGTATTTT.

This clonotype was detected only a few times. J is TRBJ2-4 and V is TRBV6-2 or TRBV6-3; 13 bases match TRBD2. CDR3 length: 17 amino acids. Germline-derived CDR1 and CDR2 are MNHEY and SVGEGT. V trimming: 2 bases; J trimming: 8 bases; junction bases outside the gene matches: 9. The CDR3 nucleotides read TGTGCCAGCAGTTACGCAAGGACTAGCGGGAGTTCTTACATTCAGTACTTC. This sequence encodes CASSYARTSGSSYIQYF.

This chain uses TRBV6-1 with TRBJ2-1; D perhaps matches TRBD1 (7 bases). V shed 2 bases and J shed 0 bases, with 8 bases lying between them. The germline gives CDR1 MNHNS, CDR2 SASEGT. The CDR3 is 15 residues long. CDR3 protein: CASSEQGGSYNEQFF. Here the CDR3 DNA reads TGTGCCAGCAGTGAACAGGGGGGCTCCTACAATGAGCAGTTCTTC.

In its sample, this clonotype was seen many times. The chain is built from TRBV7-6 and TRBJ2-1; TRBD2 agrees at 13 bases. The CDR3 has 20 amino acids. V was pared by 5 bases and J by 9 bases, with 22 bases of the junction left unmatched. Looked up from germline, CDR1 is SGHVS and CDR2 is FNYEAQ. The CDR3 DNA follows: TGTGCCAGCAGCATCCTGCCGGGACTAGCGGGGACGCCCCACGGAAGTGAGCAGTTCTTC. It codes for CASSILPGLAGTPHGSEQFF.

The CDR3 sequence: CASSIGFTGEAFF. DNA of the CDR3: TGTGCCAGTAGTATAGGGTTTACAGGTGAAGCTTTCTTT. The genes are TRBV19 and TRBJ1-1; TRBD1 is a possible D gene (5 bases). V was pared by 1 base and J by 7 bases, with 10 bases between. The germline CDR1 and CDR2 sequences are LNHDA and SQIVND (reference sequence). The CDR3 length is 13 residues.

The V gene is TRBV11-2, the J gene TRBJ1-6, with D unclear. Germline V gene sequence: CDR1 SGHAT, CDR2 FQNNGV. This CDR3 region has 14 residues. Trimming took 5 bases from V and 4 from J, leaving 9 bases between them. CDR3 nucleotides: TGTGCCAGCAGCCTCGGGGTATATAATTCACCCCTCCACTTT. Translated, it gives CASSLGVYNSPLHF.

The chain carries TRBV12-3 or TRBV12-4 and TRBJ2-7; TRBD2 matches 10 bases. The CDR3 extends over 14 amino acids. J lost 2 bases, V lost 5 bases, and 3 bases had no gene match. Written as DNA, the CDR3 is TGTGCCAGCAGTCCGGGACTAGCGACCTACGAGCAGTACTTC. Residues: CASSPGLATYEQYF.

This clonotype has just a few counts. V usage is TRBV7-2 and J usage is TRBJ2-7, with TRBD1 identical over 9 bases. There are 14 residues in the CDR3. V lost 5 bases, J lost 2 bases, and 4 bases stayed unmatched. CDR1 is SGHTA and CDR2 is FQGNSA in the germline V gene. The CDR3 is CASSTGTGTYEQYF. CDR3 DNA sequence: TGTGCCAGCAGCACCGGGACAGGGACCTACGAGCAGTACTTC.

The gene calls are TRBV7-4 and TRBJ2-7; a weak D match, TRBD1 (5 bases). Germline CDR1 SGHVT, CDR2 SQSDAQ. V was trimmed by 1 base and J by 6 bases, leaving 22 bases between them. CDR3 length: 17 amino acids. CDR3 sequence: CASSLEPFNRPVSEQYF. DNA for the CDR3: TGTGCCAGCAGCTTAGAACCCTTTAACAGGCCGGTCAGCGAGCAGTACTTC.

The chain has TRBV12-3 or TRBV12-4 and TRBJ2-2; possibly TRBD1 for D (5 bases). Trimming pared 5 bases from V and 7 bases from J, leaving 17 bases between. The CDR3 is 15 amino acids. The CDR3 DNA is TGTGCCAGCAGTCTTCAGGGTGGTGGTAACGGGGAGCTGTTTTTT. Residues: CASSLQGGGNGELFF.

V is TRBV12-3 or TRBV12-4 and J is TRBJ2-1, with 7 bases matching TRBD1. V dropped 5 bases and J dropped 9; count of bases not matched to a gene: 13. This CDR3 is 15 amino acids long. The CDR3 here is CASSPRRQGESEQFF. The CDR3 bases are TGTGCCAGCAGTCCCCGACGGCAGGGGGAGAGTGAGCAGTTCTTC.

This clonotype was seen once. The chain couples TRBV5-4 to TRBJ2-1; D is tentatively TRBD1 or TRBD2 (6 bases each). The CDR3 runs to 16 residues. Looked up from germline, CDR1 is SGHNT and CDR2 is YYREEE (reference sequence). Trimming took 4 bases from V and 0 from J, leaving 14 bases between them. The CDR3 DNA sequence: TGTGCCAGCAGCACCTCGGGGGCGTCCTCCTACAATGAGCAGTTCTTC. This translates into CASSTSGASSYNEQFF.

This clonotype came up a few times. CDR3 amino acids: CASSEGAPRPTNEKLFF. The CDR3 DNA sequence: TGTGCCAGCAGTGAGGGGGCACCGCGGCCAACTAATGAAAAACTGTTTTTT. The V gene is TRBV25-1, the J gene TRBJ1-4; D perhaps matches TRBD1 (6 bases). The CDR3 covers 17 residues. V was trimmed by 3 bases and J by 0 bases, leaving 14 bases between them. Germline-derived CDR1 and CDR2 are MGHDK and SYGVNS.

V and J are TRBV6-2 or TRBV6-3 and TRBJ1-5; D not certain. The CDR3 is 14 amino acids. V was clipped by 5 bases and J by 6 bases, with 14 bases between them. From germline, CDR1 is MNHEY and CDR2 SVGEGT. CDR3 sequence (DNA): TGTGCCAGCAGTGCCTCGACTCTATCTCAGCCCCAGCATTTT. Its protein is CASSASTLSQPQHF.

This clonotype was seen a few times. The chain combines TRBV4-1 with TRBJ2-5, with TRBD1 matching 9 bases. Germline-derived CDR1 and CDR2 are MGHRA and YSYEKL. This CDR3 comprises 15 residues. The ends lost 4 bases at V and 4 bases at J; junction bases unmatched: 7. CDR3 sequence reads: CASSPGQGFRETQYF. The CDR3 nucleotides are TGCGCCAGCAGCCCGGGACAGGGATTCCGAGAGACCCAGTACTTC.

This clonotype was counted at least ten times. The V call is TRBV7-2, the J call TRBJ1-1; D gene uncertain. V was trimmed by 2 bases and J by 6 bases, leaving 10 bases between them. The CDR3 consists of 13 residues. Germline-derived CDR1 and CDR2 are SGHTA and FQGNSA. In DNA, the CDR3 is TGTGCCAGCAGCTTATTAGGGTTGGCTGAAGCTTTCTTT. Its protein is CASSLLGLAEAFF. Variable domain in full (rest from reference TRBV7-2 and TRBJ1-1): GAGVSQSPSNKVTEKGKDVELRCDPISGHTALYWYRQSLGQGLEFLIYFQGNSAPDKSGLPSDRFSAERTGGSVSTLTIQRTQQEDSAVYLCASSLLGLAEAFFGQGTRLTVV.

This chain links TRBV7-2 with TRBJ2-1, with 7 bases aligning to TRBD1. This CDR3 is built from 15 residues. Losses at the gene ends were 5 bases for V and 2 bases for J; bases not matched to a gene: 6. CDR1 SGHTA and CDR2 FQGNSA come from the germline V gene. CDR3 residues: CASSLRDSPYNEQFF. The DNA for the CDR3 is TGTGCCAGCAGCCTCCGGGACAGCCCCTACAATGAGCAGTTCTTC.